The sequence of this TCR beta chain was determined in a study of CD8 T cells in Susac syndrome. RNA, at roughly 0.45 to 1 ug, was reverse transcribed with random hexamers. TCR beta CDR3 was amplified by immunoSEQ multiplex PCR. This amplification extended across 54 Vbeta and 13 Jbeta segments. TCRdb itself ran the immunoSEQ multiplex PCR reads through MiXCR, one entry per CDR3 protein. The repertoire holds 250,000 to 300,000 distinct CDR3 sequences, approximately 85% seen once, with 0.2% to 0.25% in the top ten. This CDR3 is built from 14 residues. Germline loops: CDR1 LNHDA, CDR2 SQIVND (reference sequence). Trimming took 6 bases from V and 1 from J; bases not matched to a gene: 2. Treatment-naive patients with stable or active relapsing-remitting disease served as multiple sclerosis controls. The authors negatively isolated CD8+ and CD4+ T cells and FACS-enriched TEMRA cells.

V is TRBV19 and J is TRBJ2-2; 7 positions agree with TRBD2. The TCR comes from a human donor with multiple sclerosis. Specimen: CD8+ T cells from PBMCs. DNA for the CDR3: TGTGCCAGTAGCCTAGCGGAGAACACCGGGGAGCTGTTTTTT. It translates to CASSLAENTGELFF.